Listed here are 11 T cell receptor beta chains from one sample, sequenced in a study of CD8 T cells in Susac syndrome (dated by TCRdb to about 2019). Libraries were prepared through the immunoSEQ multiplex PCR assay. RNA was extracted using the RNeasy kit, and roughly 0.45 to 1 microgram was reverse transcribed with random hexamers. TCRdb took the public reads, trimmed them with fastp at Q25, ran MiXCR for clone calling and kept in-frame beta chains. Here each entry gathers all rows of one CDR3 protein and keeps the most common genes and DNA. The sample table shows 90,000 to 150,000 distinct CDR3 sequences, and 80% to 95% are seen once. The ten largest clones take up approximately 0.12% of the sample. The sample taken for sequencing was CD8+ T cells from PBMCs. The receptors were sampled from a human donor in good health.

This clonotype occurred once. This rearrangement joins TRBV30 to TRBJ2-5, with 12 bases lining up with TRBD2. With V trimmed by 7 bases and J by 4 bases, 10 bases remained unmatched. The CDR3 consists of 15 residues. Per the germline V gene, CDR1 is GTSNPN and CDR2 is SVGIG (reference sequence). The CDR3 DNA reads as TGTGCCTACGGGACTAGCGGGCTTCGCGCAGAGACCCAGTACTTC. Its translation: CAYGTSGLRAETQYF.

The V call is TRBV29-1, the J call TRBJ2-3; no firm D call. The CDR3 is made up of 14 amino acids. The V gene's germline CDR1 is SQVTM and CDR2 ANQGSEA. V lost 5 bases and J 2 bases, leaving 14 bases between the germline ends. The DNA for the CDR3 is TGCAGCGTTATTTCGGCTAGAATCACAGATACGCAGTATTTT. It specifies CSVISARITDTQYF.

The CDR3 protein is CASNKYHLRGQEKLFF. CDR3 sequence (DNA): TGTGCCAGTAACAAATATCACCTCAGGGGCCAAGAAAAACTGTTTTTT. The gene calls are TRBV19 and TRBJ1-4; D possibly corresponds to TRBD1 (6 bases). V lost 7 bases and J 8 bases, leaving 23 bases between the germline ends. The CDR3 is 16 residues long. Germline-derived CDR1 and CDR2 are LNHDA and SQIVND (reference sequence).

This sequence joins TRBV13 and TRBJ1-2; D uncertain. Germline V gene lookup returns CDR1 PRHDT and CDR2 FYEKMQ (reference sequence). V was cut by 1 base and J by 2 bases, with 8 bases left in between. This CDR3 contains 14 residues. CDR3 coding DNA: TGTGCCAGCAGCTTAGTGGGAGGCAACTATGGCTACACCTTC. Translating it yields CASSLVGGNYGYTF.

The V and J genes are TRBV20-1 and TRBJ1-5; tentatively, D is TRBD1 (5 bases). The CDR3 covers 15 residues. Between the trimmed V and J ends, which lost 0 bases and 7 bases, there was a span of 16 bases. The germline CDR1 and CDR2 sequences are DFQATT and SNEGSKA (reference sequence). CDR3 loop: CSARDNRAGRQPQHF. The CDR3 DNA reads TGCAGTGCTAGAGATAACCGGGCAGGGAGACAGCCCCAGCATTTT.

The CDR3 bases are TGCGCCAGCAGACCCTTCAACTACGAGCAGTACTTC. It yields the protein CASRPFNYEQYF. The chain joins TRBV23-1 to TRBJ2-7; no definite D call. TRBV23-1 is known as an ORF, though its function is uncertain. The CDR3 runs 12 residues. Trimming left V 6 bases short and J 3 bases short, with 9 bases between.

V gene TRBV29-1 combines with J gene TRBJ1-3, with D possibly TRBD1 on 5 matching bases. V was clipped by 3 bases and J by 2 bases, with 11 bases between them. This CDR3 has 14 amino acids. Per the germline V gene, CDR1 is SQVTM and CDR2 is ANQGSEA. In DNA form, the CDR3 reads TGCAGCGTTGAGGGGCAGGCACCTGGAAACACCATATATTTT. It yields the protein CSVEGQAPGNTIYF.

The chain uses TRBV7-9 and TRBJ1-1; D is possibly TRBD1 (6 bases). The V end lost 1 base, the J end lost 7 bases, and 13 bases lay between the germline ends. Germline V gives CDR1 SEHNR, CDR2 FQNEAQ (reference sequence). There are 14 residues in the CDR3. CDR3 region: CASSLDVGQSEAFF. The CDR3 coding sequence is TGTGCCAGCAGCTTAGACGTCGGACAGAGTGAAGCTTTCTTT.

J is TRBJ1-1 and V is TRBV7-9; D is unresolved. The V gene's germline CDR1 is SEHNR and CDR2 FQNEAQ (reference sequence). The length of the CDR3 is 13 residues. Trimming shortened V by 5 bases and J by 5 bases, and 12 bases separated the two germline ends. The CDR3 is CASSTEGRTEAFF. CDR3 nucleotides: TGTGCCAGCAGCACCGAGGGTCGAACTGAAGCTTTCTTT.

This chain joins TRBV18 and TRBJ1-1, with 9 nucleotides matching TRBD1. Looked up from germline, CDR1 is KGHSH and CDR2 is LQKENI. The CDR3 contains 14 residues. The trim removed 5 bases at V and 4 bases at J, leaving 5 bases unmatched. CDR3 sequence: CASSFAGQGTEAFF. DNA of the CDR3: TGTGCCAGCTCATTCGCGGGACAGGGCACTGAAGCTTTCTTT.

The chain carries TRBV7-2 and TRBJ2-7; perhaps TRBD1 as D (7 bases). The CDR3 is 14 amino acids. The V gene lost 0 bases and the J gene lost 7 bases, with 13 bases spanning the gap. The germline V gene encodes CDR1 SGHTA and CDR2 FQGNSA. The CDR3 reads CASSLAGSGGEQYF. In nucleotides, the CDR3 is TGTGCCAGCAGCTTAGCTGGGTCAGGGGGGGAGCAGTACTTC. Looking up the rest from reference TRBV7-2 and TRBJ2-7 gives the full variable domain: GAGVSQSPSNKVTEKGKDVELRCDPISGHTALYWYRQSLGQGLEFLIYFQGNSAPDKSGLPSDRFSAERTGGSVSTLTIQRTQQEDSAVYLCASSLAGSGGEQYFGPGTRLTVT.